This T cell receptor beta chain emerged from a study of blood T cells in healthy people across ages. Through a sample-barcoded 5' primer and a J-beta primer mix, a second PCR was run for about 6 to 12 cycles. Via MiXCR, TCRdb re-called the 5' RACE reads, giving one row per CDR3 protein. The table records more than 1 million distinct CDR3 sequences, 40% to 45% of them present only once. Germline loops: CDR1 MNHNY, CDR2 SVGAGI (reference sequence). Trimming at V came to 6 bases and at J to 3 bases, leaving 4 bases not matched to a gene. This CDR3 is built from 13 residues. This clonotype has just a few counts. This sequence may be a read error, since a much larger clone differs from it by one base.

The rearrangement links TRBV6-6 to TRBJ2-7; TRBD1 aligns across 8 bases. This receptor was taken from a woman aged 55-69 years in good health. Input material: blood. The CDR3 loop reads CASSWDRFYEQYF. The DNA of the CDR3 is TGTGCCAGCAGCTGGGACAGGTTCTACGAGCAGTACTTC.